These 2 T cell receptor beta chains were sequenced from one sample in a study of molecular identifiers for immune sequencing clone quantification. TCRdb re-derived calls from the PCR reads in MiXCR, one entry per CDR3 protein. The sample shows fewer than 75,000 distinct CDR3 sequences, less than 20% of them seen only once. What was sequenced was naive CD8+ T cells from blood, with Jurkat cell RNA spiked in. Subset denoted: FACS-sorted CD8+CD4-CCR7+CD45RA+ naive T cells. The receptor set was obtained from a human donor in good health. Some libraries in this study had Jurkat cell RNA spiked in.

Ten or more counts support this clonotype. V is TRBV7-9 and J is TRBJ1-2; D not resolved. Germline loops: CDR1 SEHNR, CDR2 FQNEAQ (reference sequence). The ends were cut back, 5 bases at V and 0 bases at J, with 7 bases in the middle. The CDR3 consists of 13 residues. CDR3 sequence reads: CASSRTANYGYTF. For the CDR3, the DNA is TGTGCCAGCAGCCGGACGGCTAACTATGGCTACACCTTC.

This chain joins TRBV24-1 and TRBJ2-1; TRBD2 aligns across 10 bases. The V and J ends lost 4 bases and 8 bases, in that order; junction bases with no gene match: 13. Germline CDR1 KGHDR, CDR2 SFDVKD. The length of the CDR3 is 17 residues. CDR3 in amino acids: CATSETNAPSGSYEQFF. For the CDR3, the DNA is TGTGCCACCAGTGAGACTAATGCGCCTAGCGGGAGTTATGAGCAGTTCTTC.